This TCR beta chain was captured in a study of T cell clonotyping in hematopoietic cell transplantation. Across the whole study: Samples: about 28 days before transplant, then days 30, 100 and 180 after. Notes on the study in general: Higher Inverse Simpson Index values in graft donor and pretransplant recipient predicted broader posttransplant TCR diversity. After transplant, recipient diversity fell while pathologically expanded clonotypes grew through day 180. At the given depth, recipient repertoires were over 95% de novo clonotypes.

This clone appeared a single time. The antigen is undetermined. This CDR3 region has 17 residues. CDR1 and CDR2 from the germline V gene are GTSNPN and SVGIG (reference sequence). Trimming cost V 3 bases and J 2 bases, with 21 bases left between them. Sequencing used immunoSEQ multiplex PCR; TCRdb keeps in-frame clones, though not all of them. The data hold approximately 8,400 clones, with about 89% observed a single time. The TCR comes from a male patient between 55 and 70 years old who had an allogeneic stem cell transplant from a related donor, so the T cells may come from the graft donor. Some clones in this sample may be carry-over from other donors' samples. The sequenced sample was peripheral blood mononuclear cells, obtained at the time of graft-versus-host disease after allogeneic stem cell transplant. V usage is TRBV30 and J usage is TRBJ2-3; D possibly corresponds to TRBD2 (5 bases). The CDR3 DNA reads TGTGCCTGGAGACACGAGCCGGACTCAGAAAACACAGATACGCAGTATTTT. Residues: CAWRHEPDSENTDTQYF.